The next 25 T cell receptor beta chains were all read from a single sample in a study of neurological immune-mediated disorders. TCRdb re-called the 5' RACE reads with MiXCR, one entry per CDR3 protein. The table includes about 52,000 distinct CDR3 sequences, about 3.7% detected once. Sequencing input: PBMCs. These TCRs come from a man in his sixties with multiple sclerosis.

This clonotype has a count of ten or more. The chain is built from TRBV9 and TRBJ1-2; D is unclear. This CDR3 contains 14 residues. The V end lost 0 bases, the J end lost 6 bases, and 12 bases lay between the germline ends. Germline-derived CDR1 and CDR2 are SGDLS and YYNGEE. The chain's CDR3 is CASSVAISSDGYTF. The CDR3 coding sequence is TGTGCCAGCAGCGTAGCTATTTCATCGGATGGCTACACCTTC. The whole variable domain, filled in from reference TRBV9 and TRBJ1-2, reads DSGVTQTPKHLITATGQRVTLRCSPRSGDLSVYWYQQSLDQGLQFLIQYYNGEERAKGNILERFSAQQFPDLHSELNLSSLELGDSALYFCASSVAISSDGYTFGSGTRLTVV.

This clonotype was seen repeatedly, ten times or more. The J gene is TRBJ2-7, the V gene TRBV29-1, with TRBD1 matching over 8 bases. CDR3 length: 14 amino acids. V was pared by 6 bases and J by 2 bases, with 9 bases of the junction left unmatched. Germline-derived CDR1 and CDR2 are SQVTM and ANQGSEA. Here the CDR3 DNA reads TGCAGCGTGGCGGGGACAGGCGCAACCTACGAGCAGTACTTC. The encoded protein is CSVAGTGATYEQYF.

The table lists this clonotype with many counts. The rearrangement links TRBV7-9 to TRBJ1-5; no definite D call. Per germline, CDR1 SEHNR and CDR2 FQNEAQ (reference sequence). This CDR3 contains 11 residues. V lost 9 bases to trimming and J lost 7 bases, with 10 bases between them. DNA of the CDR3: TGTGCCAGGACACCCCGGCAGCCCCAGCATTTT. It specifies CARTPRQPQHF.

The V and J genes are TRBV5-5 and TRBJ2-5, with 8 bases matching TRBD1. The CDR3 contains 14 residues. Trimming at V came to 4 bases and at J to 5 bases, leaving 7 bases not matched to a gene. The V gene's germline CDR1 is SGHKS and CDR2 YYEKEE (reference sequence). CDR3 sequence (DNA): TGTGCCAGCAGCCGCTGGACAGGGAGCGAGACCCAGTACTTC. It is translated as CASSRWTGSETQYF.

The sample holds many counts of this clonotype. The J gene is TRBJ1-1, the V gene TRBV19; D uncertain. The V end was cut by 4 bases, the J end by 2 bases, with 11 bases between. Germline CDR1 is LNHDA and CDR2 is SQIVND (reference sequence). CDR3 size: 14 residues. DNA of the CDR3: TGTGCCAGTAGTACGAGCCGACGTAACACTGAAGCTTTCTTT. Encoded protein: CASSTSRRNTEAFF.

There are many counts of this clonotype. The chain carries TRBV20-1 and TRBJ1-5; 9 positions match TRBD1. The CDR3 length is 16 residues. V shed 0 bases and J 6 bases; nucleotides not matched to a gene: 9. Germline V lookup: CDR1 DFQATT, CDR2 SNEGSKA (reference sequence). The CDR3 coding sequence is TGCAGTGCTAGAGACCAAGGAACAGGGGGCCGTCAGCCCCAGCATTTT. Amino acid sequence: CSARDQGTGGRQPQHF.

This clonotype was seen at least ten times. V and J are TRBV20-1 and TRBJ2-1, with D perhaps given as TRBD1 or TRBD2 (5 bases each). The CDR3 is 17 amino acids. Looked up from germline, CDR1 is DFQATT and CDR2 is SNEGSKA (reference sequence). V lost 1 base, J lost 5 bases, and 21 bases lay in between. CDR3 bases: TGCAGTGCTAGAGCATTTCCCGGGACGCTCACACACAATGAGCAGTTCTTC. This sequence encodes CSARAFPGTLTHNEQFF.

This clonotype was seen at least ten times. The CDR3 loop reads CSARDAGGADTQYF. In nucleotides, the CDR3 is TGCAGTGCTAGGGACGCGGGTGGGGCAGATACGCAGTATTTT. The J gene is TRBJ2-3, the V gene TRBV20-1, with D perhaps matching TRBD2 (5 bases). This CDR3 has 14 amino acids. Looked up from germline, CDR1 is DFQATT and CDR2 is SNEGSKA (reference sequence). V was pared by 3 bases and J by 4 bases, with 14 bases between.

This clonotype was recorded at least ten times. This rearrangement joins TRBV25-1 to TRBJ2-2; the D is unclear. Germline V lookup: CDR1 MGHDK, CDR2 SYGVNS. The CDR3 is made up of 14 amino acids. Deletions cut 6 bases from V and 0 bases from J, with 8 bases between. The CDR3 spells CASSSYANTGELFF. In DNA, the CDR3 is TGTGCCAGCAGCAGTTACGCGAACACCGGGGAGCTGTTTTTT. Complete variable domain (other parts from reference TRBV25-1 and TRBJ2-2): EADIYQTPRYLVIGTGKKITLECSQTMGHDKMYWYQQDPGMELHLIHYSYGVNSTEKGDLSSESTVSRIRTEHFPLTLESARPSHTSQYLCASSSYANTGELFFGEGSRLTVL.

This clonotype was observed many times. The rearrangement uses TRBV20-1 and TRBJ2-1; D may be TRBD2 (6 bases). V lost 7 bases and J lost 14, with 21 bases in between. Per the germline V gene, CDR1 is DFQATT and CDR2 is SNEGSKA (reference sequence). CDR3 length: 12 amino acids. The CDR3 DNA follows: TGCAGTGGAAAGAGGACTAAGGCACAGGAGTTCTTC. Encoded protein: CSGKRTKAQEFF.

The J gene is TRBJ1-1, the V gene TRBV29-1, with D possibly being TRBD1 (5 bases). V shed 2 bases and J shed 10 bases, with 20 bases lying between them. Germline V CDR1 and CDR2: SQVTM, ANQGSEA. This CDR3 is built from 14 residues. The CDR3 is CSVESHRGVNGAFF. The CDR3 DNA follows: TGCAGCGTTGAATCCCACCGGGGGGTAAATGGAGCTTTCTTT.

This clonotype was observed many times. The chain employs TRBV10-3 and TRBJ2-2; D gene unclear. The V end lost 9 bases, the J end lost 5 bases, and 4 bases lay between the germline ends. The CDR3 sequence is 10 residues long. Per germline, CDR1 ENHRY and CDR2 SYGVKD. The CDR3 spells CAMGTGELFF. In nucleotides, the CDR3 is TGTGCCATGGGTACCGGGGAGCTGTTTTTT.

This clonotype was observed a handful of times. A read error is possible here, since a much larger clone lies one base away. The chain couples TRBV24-1 to TRBJ2-1; possibly TRBD1 or TRBD2 for D (6 bases each). Germline V gene lookup returns CDR1 KGHDR and CDR2 SFDVKD. The CDR3 consists of 13 residues. V lost 11 bases and J lost 9, with 19 bases in between. CDR3 nucleotides: TGTGCCAACAATCTAGGGGGGTCGGGTGAGCAGTTCTTC. It specifies CANNLGGSGEQFF.

This clonotype was seen many times. V usage is TRBV28 and J usage is TRBJ2-5; D is ambiguous. Trimming removed 6 bases at V and 0 bases at J, with 17 bases between. The germline V gene has CDR1 MDHEN and CDR2 SYDVKM. The CDR3 totals 16 residues. DNA for the CDR3: TGTGCCAGCAGAGAACTTCTGGCGGAAGACCAAGAGACCCAGTACTTC. Translation: CASRELLAEDQETQYF.

This clonotype occurred many times. V is TRBV9 and J is TRBJ1-6, with unresolved D. In germline, CDR1 is SGDLS, CDR2 YYNGEE. This CDR3 has 13 amino acids. The V end lost 0 bases, the J end lost 9 bases, and 7 bases lay between the germline ends. The CDR3 DNA reads TGTGCCAGCAGCGTAGGGGAAGGTTCACCCCTCCACTTT. This codes for CASSVGEGSPLHF.

This clonotype has a handful of counts. The chain uses TRBV7-3 and TRBJ2-7; D ambiguous. V lost 4 bases, J lost 5 bases, and 6 bases lay in between. CDR1 is SGHTA, CDR2 FQGTGA, per germline. The CDR3 is 11 amino acids. CDR3 sequence reads: CASSSGNEQYF. The DNA of the CDR3 is TGTGCCAGCAGCTCCGGTAACGAGCAGTACTTC.

In its sample, this clonotype was seen many times. This chain links TRBV6-2 or TRBV6-3 with TRBJ2-5, with 14 positions matching TRBD2. J was trimmed by 5 bases and V by 6 bases; bases with no gene match: 8. CDR3 length: 16 residues. The V gene's germline CDR1 is MNHEY and CDR2 SVGEGT. The CDR3 sequence: CASSPGLAGGGETQYF. The CDR3 DNA is TGTGCCAGCAGCCCCGGACTAGCGGGAGGTGGTGAGACCCAGTACTTC.

At least ten counts were recorded for this clonotype. V usage is TRBV12-3 or TRBV12-4 and J usage is TRBJ1-3; the D gene is possibly TRBD1 (5 bases). V lost 6 bases to trimming and J lost 0 bases, with 9 bases between them. This CDR3 is 14 amino acids long. The CDR3 loop reads CASSSGSSGNTIYF. CDR3 bases: TGTGCCAGCAGCTCAGGGAGCTCTGGAAACACCATATATTTT.

This clonotype was counted only a few times. In DNA form, the CDR3 reads TGCGCCAGCAGCTGGGACACCTTTCGGGAGCAGTACTTC. Encoded protein: CASSWDTFREQYF. The chain is built from TRBV5-1 and TRBJ2-7; D possibly corresponds to TRBD1 (6 bases). V lost 3 bases, J lost 7 bases, and 14 bases lay in between. The CDR3 spans 13 residues. In germline, CDR1 is SGHRS, CDR2 YFSETQ.

This clonotype showed up many times. This rearrangement joins TRBV20-1 to TRBJ1-6, with TRBD1 as a possible D gene (5 bases). V lost 1 base to trimming and J lost 10 bases, with 14 bases between them. The germline CDR1 and CDR2 sequences are DFQATT and SNEGSKA (reference sequence). This CDR3 comprises 14 residues. CDR3 amino acids: CSARVSGWDSPLHF. The CDR3 bases are TGCAGTGCTAGAGTGTCAGGGTGGGACTCACCCCTCCACTTT.

Regarding this clonotype: Given a much more abundant clone one base away, this may be a read error. This chain joins TRBV9 and TRBJ2-3; no clear D gene. The length of the CDR3 is 12 residues. CDR1 and CDR2 (germline): SGDLS, YYNGEE. CDR3 amino acids: CDSSDFTDTQYF. The CDR3 coding sequence is TGTGACAGCAGCGACTTCACAGATACGCAGTATTTT.

This clonotype was seen many times. This chain links TRBV5-1 with TRBJ2-3; perhaps TRBD2 as D (5 bases). The CDR3 extends over 14 amino acids. The V gene's germline CDR1 is SGHRS and CDR2 YFSETQ. Between the trimmed V and J ends, which lost 0 bases and 8 bases, there was a span of 13 bases. This chain's CDR3 is CASSLAESGSTQYF. The CDR3 bases are TGCGCCAGCAGCTTGGCCGAGAGCGGCAGTACGCAGTATTTT.

This clonotype was seen repeatedly, ten times or more. The CDR3 protein is CASTMDRGPSDEQFF. The CDR3 region has the DNA TGTGCCAGCACGATGGACAGGGGCCCCTCGGATGAGCAGTTCTTC. The rearrangement uses TRBV2 and TRBJ2-1, with 9 bases identical to TRBD1. Trimming removed 7 bases from V and 8 bases from J; junction bases left unmatched: 12. The germline CDR1 and CDR2 sequences are SNHLY and FYNNEI. The CDR3 extends over 15 amino acids.

This clonotype was seen a handful of times. V and J are TRBV7-9 and TRBJ1-4; the D gene is possibly TRBD1 (5 bases). Trimming stripped 4 bases from V and 0 bases from J, with 9 bases between. The germline CDR1 and CDR2 sequences are SEHNR and FQNEAQ (reference sequence). The CDR3 is made up of 15 amino acids. CDR3 DNA sequence: TGTGCCAGCAGCTCGACGGGGGCAACTAATGAAAAACTGTTTTTT. This encodes CASSSTGATNEKLFF.

This clonotype was observed many times. This chain joins TRBV20-1 and TRBJ1-1, with D perhaps TRBD1 (5 bases). Trimming cost V 2 bases and J 6 bases, with 16 bases left between them. The CDR3 length is 14 residues. CDR1 is DFQATT and CDR2 is SNEGSKA in the germline V gene (reference sequence). The CDR3 spells CSARSGGNKAEAFF. The CDR3 DNA is TGCAGTGCTAGATCCGGGGGAAATAAAGCTGAAGCTTTCTTT.